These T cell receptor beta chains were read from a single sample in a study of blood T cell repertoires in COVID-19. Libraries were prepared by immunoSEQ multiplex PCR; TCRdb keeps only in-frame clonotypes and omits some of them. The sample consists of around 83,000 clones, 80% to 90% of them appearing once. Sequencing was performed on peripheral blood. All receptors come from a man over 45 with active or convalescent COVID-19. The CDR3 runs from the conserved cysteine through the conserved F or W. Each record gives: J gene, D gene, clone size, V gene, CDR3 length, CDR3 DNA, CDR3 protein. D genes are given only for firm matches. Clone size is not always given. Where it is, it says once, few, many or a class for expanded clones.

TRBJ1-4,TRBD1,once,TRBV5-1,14,TGCGCCAGCAGCTCAACAGGGGGTAATGAAAAACTGTTTTTT,CASSSTGGNEKLFF
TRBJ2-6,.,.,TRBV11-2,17,TGTGCCAGCAGCTTCCAGACAGGCCCCTCTGGGGCCAACGTCCTGACTTTC,CASSFQTGPSGANVLTF
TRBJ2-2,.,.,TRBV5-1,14,TGCGCCAGCAGCTTGGGCCCCGGGGATGGGGAGCTGTTTTTT,CASSLGPGDGELFF
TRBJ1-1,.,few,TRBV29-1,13,TGCAGCCCCGAGAGGCCTAATGACACTGAAGCTTTCTTT,CSPERPNDTEAFF
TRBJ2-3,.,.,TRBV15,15,TGTGCCACCAGCAGAGATCGGGGGGCGGGAGATACGCAGTATTTT,CATSRDRGAGDTQYF
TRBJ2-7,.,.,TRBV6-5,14,TGTGCCAGCACCCCCGGGGTACGGCGCTACGAGCAGTACTTC,CASTPGVRRYEQYF
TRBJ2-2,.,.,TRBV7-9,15,TGTGCCAGCAGCTTAGGAGACTATAACACCGGGGAGCTGTTTTTT,CASSLGDYNTGELFF
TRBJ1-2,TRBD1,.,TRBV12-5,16,TGTGCTAGTGGCCCAGTACCGGGACAGGGGGCGAGGGGCTACACCTTC,CASGPVPGQGARGYTF
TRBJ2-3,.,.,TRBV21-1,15,TGTGCCAGCAGCAAAAGGGACAACTCCCGGGATACGCAGTATTTT,CASSKRDNSRDTQYF
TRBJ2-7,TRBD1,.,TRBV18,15,TGTGCCAGCTCACCGGTAGGGACAGGAGTATACGAGCAGTACTTC,CASSPVGTGVYEQYF
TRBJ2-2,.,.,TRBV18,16,TGTGCCAGCTCACCGGTCAGTCGTACGAACACCGGGGAGCTGTTTTTT,CASSPVSRTNTGELFF
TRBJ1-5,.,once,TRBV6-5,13,TGTGCCAGCAGTACGGAGACAGATCAGCCCCAGCATTTT,CASSTETDQPQHF
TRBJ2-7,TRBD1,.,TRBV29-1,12,TGCAGCGTTGAAACAGGGGTAAGCGAGCAGTACTTC,CSVETGVSEQYF
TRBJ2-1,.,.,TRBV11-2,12,TGTGCCAGCAGCTTAGTCCGGGATGAGCAGTTCTTC,CASSLVRDEQFF
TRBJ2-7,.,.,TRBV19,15,TGTGCCAGTAGTATAGCCGGGACTGGGGCCTACGAGCAGTACTTC,CASSIAGTGAYEQYF
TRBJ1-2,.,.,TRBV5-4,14,TGTGCCAGCAGCTTGGTTCAGGGGAACTATGGCTACACCTTC,CASSLVQGNYGYTF
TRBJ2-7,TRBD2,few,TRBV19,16,TGTGCCAGTAGACAAGGACTAGCGGAGAGCTCCTACGAGCAGTACTTC,CASRQGLAESSYEQYF
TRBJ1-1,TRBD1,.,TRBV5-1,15,TGCGCCAGCAGCAGAGGACAGGGGGCTTCCACTGAAGCTTTCTTT,CASSRGQGASTEAFF
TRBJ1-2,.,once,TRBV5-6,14,TGTGCCAGCAGCTGGACTGACAGGCGCTATGGCTACACCTTC,CASSWTDRRYGYTF
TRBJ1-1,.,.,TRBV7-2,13,TGTGCCAGCAGCTTAAATTTTCCGGTTGAAGCTTTCTTT,CASSLNFPVEAFF
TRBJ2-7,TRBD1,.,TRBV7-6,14,TGTGCCAGCAGCCCTGACAGGGGTTCCTACGAGCAGTACTTC,CASSPDRGSYEQYF
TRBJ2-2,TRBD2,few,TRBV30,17,TGTGCCTGGAGTGTAGGGGCGGGAGTAGGGAACACCGGGGAGCTGTTTTTT,CAWSVGAGVGNTGELFF
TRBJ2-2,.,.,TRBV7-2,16,TGTGCCAGCAGCCCCGACAGGACCGCGAACACCGGGGAGCTGTTTTTT,CASSPDRTANTGELFF
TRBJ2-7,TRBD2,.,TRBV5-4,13,TGTGCCAGCAGCTGGGCGGGGGGGTCCGAGCAGTACTTC,CASSWAGGSEQYF
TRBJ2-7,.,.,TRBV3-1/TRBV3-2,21,TGTGCCAGCAGCCGAACGGCTGCAGGGCTCTCCTGGGTTACCAACTCCTACGAGCAGTACTTC,CASSRTAAGLSWVTNSYEQYF
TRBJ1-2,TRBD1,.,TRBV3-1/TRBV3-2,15,TGTGCCAGCAGCCGCCCGACAGGGGGTAACTATGGCTACACCTTC,CASSRPTGGNYGYTF
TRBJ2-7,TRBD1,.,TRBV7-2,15,TGTGCCAGCAGCCGTCCGGGACAGAGCTCCTACGAGCAGTACTTC,CASSRPGQSSYEQYF
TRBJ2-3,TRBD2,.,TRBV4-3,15,TGCGCCAGCAGCCACACTAGCGGGGGGACAGATACGCAGTATTTT,CASSHTSGGTDTQYF
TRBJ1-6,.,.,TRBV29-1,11,TGCAGCGTTGAAGATCGGGGAATCATCCACTTT,CSVEDRGIIHF
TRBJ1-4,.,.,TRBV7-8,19,TGTGCCAGCAGCTTAACTCCACGGGGGGGACGGTCAACTAATGAAAAACTGTTTTTT,CASSLTPRGGRSTNEKLFF
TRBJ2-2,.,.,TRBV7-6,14,TGTGCCAGCAGCTTAGCGGAGGGTGCCGGGGAGCTGTTTTTT,CASSLAEGAGELFF
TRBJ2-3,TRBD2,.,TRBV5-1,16,TGCGCCAGCAGCATACCCGGGACTAGGGACGCAGATACGCAGTATTTT,CASSIPGTRDADTQYF
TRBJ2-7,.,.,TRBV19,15,TGTGCCAGTAGTATGTCAACCGAGGAGTCCTACGAGCAGTACTTC,CASSMSTEESYEQYF
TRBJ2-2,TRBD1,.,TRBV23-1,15,TGCGCCACCCCCCGACAGGGGGTAAACACCGGGGAGCTGTTTTTT,CATPRQGVNTGELFF
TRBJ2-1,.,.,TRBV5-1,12,TGCGCCAGCAGCTTGGCGCGAAATGAGCAGTTCTTC,CASSLARNEQFF
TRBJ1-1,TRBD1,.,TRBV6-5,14,TGTGCCAGCAAATTAGGACAGGGGGGAACTGAAGCTTTCTTT,CASKLGQGGTEAFF
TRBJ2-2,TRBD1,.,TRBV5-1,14,TGCGCCAGCAGTCGGGACAGGGGCACCGGGGAGCTGTTTTTT,CASSRDRGTGELFF
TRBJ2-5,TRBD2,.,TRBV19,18,TGTGCCAGTAGTATAGATGGGCCTGGAGCGGGAGCTCGAGAGACCCAGTACTTC,CASSIDGPGAGARETQYF
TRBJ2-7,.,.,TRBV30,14,TGTGCCTGGACTGCAGGGTCAATTGCCTACGAGCAGTACTTC,CAWTAGSIAYEQYF
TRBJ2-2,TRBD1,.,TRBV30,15,TGTGCCTGGAGTGCTAGGACAGGGGGCACCGGGGAGCTGTTTTTT,CAWSARTGGTGELFF
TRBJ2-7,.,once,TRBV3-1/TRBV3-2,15,TGTGCCAGCAGCCAATGGGCAGCTCCAACCTACGAGCAGTACTTC,CASSQWAAPTYEQYF
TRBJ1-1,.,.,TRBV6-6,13,TGTGCCAGCACCACGCGGAGGGAAGCTGAAGCTTTCTTT,CASTTRREAEAFF
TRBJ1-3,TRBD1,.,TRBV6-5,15,TGTGCCAGCAGCGACAGGGGGAGCTCTGGAAACACCATATATTTT,CASSDRGSSGNTIYF
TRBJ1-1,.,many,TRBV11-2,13,TGTGCCAGCAGCGCCCGCGTGCGGGATGAAGCTTTCTTT,CASSARVRDEAFF
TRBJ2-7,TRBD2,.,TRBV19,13,TGTGCCAGTAGACCTAGCGGGAGGGACGAGCAGTACTTC,CASRPSGRDEQYF
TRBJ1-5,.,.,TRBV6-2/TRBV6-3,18,TGTGCCAGCAGTTACGAAAGACCAGGGGTTCGACTTAATCAGCCCCAGCATTTT,CASSYERPGVRLNQPQHF
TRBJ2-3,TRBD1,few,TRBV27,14,TGTGCCAGCAGTAAAGACAGGGGGACAGATACGCAGTATTTT,CASSKDRGTDTQYF
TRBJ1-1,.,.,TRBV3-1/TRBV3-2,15,TGTGCCAGCAGCCGCGGGTACAGAGCTCCCACTGAAGCTTTCTTT,CASSRGYRAPTEAFF
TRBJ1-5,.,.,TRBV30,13,TGTACCTGGCAGGGCAGCCGCAATCAGCCCCAGCATTTT,CTWQGSRNQPQHF
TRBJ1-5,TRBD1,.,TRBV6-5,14,TGTGCCAGTACAGGGGGCTGGGGCAATCAGCCCCAGCATTTT,CASTGGWGNQPQHF
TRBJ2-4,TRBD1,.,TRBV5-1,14,TGCGCCAGCAGCTCGAGGACAGGGAAAAACATTCAGTACTTC,CASSSRTGKNIQYF
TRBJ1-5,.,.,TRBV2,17,TGTGCCAGCTTCAGCGCCTTGAAGTGGGTGAGCAATCAGCCCCAGCATTTT,CASFSALKWVSNQPQHF
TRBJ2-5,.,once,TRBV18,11,TGTGCCAGCTCACCCGGGGAGACCCAGTACTTC,CASSPGETQYF